The sequence of this TCR beta chain was determined in a study of brain T cells in children with intractable seizures (dated by TCRdb to the early 2020s). Describing the broader study: Resected brain tissue from 53 pediatric epilepsy surgery cases was initially screened for immune gene transcripts with a NanoString immunology panel. About 70% of the 12 selected surgery cases also had pre-surgery blood sequenced, which left four cases with brain tissue only. Paper-wide results and their limitations: Because sequencing depth differed between pre- and post-surgery blood, the absence of clones from the pre-surgery sample may reflect undersampling. Viral specificity was inferred only from CDR3 sequence similarity, and patients' HCMV serostatus was unknown.

The immunoSEQ assay was used to generate TCR beta chain sequences from genomic DNA. The paper's processing steps were these. Any CDR3 sequence that did not begin with the conserved framework cysteine at position 104 was removed by hand. To get clonality, the normalized Shannon's Diversity Index was subtracted from one, giving values from 0 (maximal diversity) to 1 (oligoclonal). Differences in the frequency of the same CDR3 between samples, such as brain versus blood, were assessed with chi-squared comparison-of-proportions tests. Public clonotypes were identified through searches of immuneACCESS, and similarity to known antiviral clonotypes was evaluated with the VDJdb browser. The table was pulled from immuneACCESS by TCRdb, which kept in-frame rearrangements only. Such tables lose some clones; where checked, under half of the loss comes from unresolved V genes, and the rest has no known cause. That table supplies the V and J calls and clone size; D and trimming were determined from the DNA. A total of hundreds of thousands of clones appear in this sample, over 90% of them only once. The ten largest make up roughly 5.8% of the sample.

As concerns this clone: Its antigen remains unidentified. Qualities for individual bases were not recorded, and no much larger clone is one base off.

V loses 5 bases, J loses 7 bases, and the germline ends lie 11 bases apart. The CDR3 spans 12 residues, from the cysteine through the phenylalanine. Kept here is only the CDR3 DNA, which spans 36 bases and is read in frame from base 1. The CDR1 and CDR2 encoded by the germline V gene are SGHTA and FQGTGA. The time point label here, explained by the study, means: blood from clinic visit 5 months post-surgery; TSC patient then seizure free. The surgery cases with the highest brain T cell transcript signatures were chosen for TCR beta chain sequencing of brain tissue, and also of blood when blood was available. Before surgery, patients had received at least one anti-epileptic drug. TCR-sequenced patients were children with drug-resistant epilepsy due to tuberous sclerosis complex, focal cortical dysplasia, Rasmussen encephalitis or hemimegalencephaly. Bulk genomic DNA was extracted from unsorted brain tissue and whole blood with the Monarch genomic DNA purification kit.

The clonotype originates from a boy under two years old with tuberous sclerosis and intractable seizures. The rearranged segments are TRBV7-3 and TRBJ1-1; the D gene lacks a confident call. The source was peripheral blood, collected more than 4 months after surgery. Read as DNA, the sequence is TGTGCCAGCAGCCCCCGGGGTGTTGAAGCTTTCTTT. This codes for CASSPRGVEAFF.